These 23 T cell receptor beta chains came from one sample sequenced in a study of cytomegalovirus exposure and HLA in healthy donors. 60 Vbeta and 13 Jbeta primers were used in PCR. Here immunoSEQ multiplex PCR was the method, and the copy in TCRdb shows in-frame clones only, minus some. The sample holds some 180,000 clones, around 87% seen once. Sequencing used PBMCs. The receptors originated from a boy between 2 and 10 years old in good health and CMV-seronegative.

This chain links TRBV6-6 with TRBJ2-3, with D unclear. V gave up 6 bases and J gave up 3 bases, with 13 bases separating them. Germline V CDR1 and CDR2: MNHNY, SVGAGI (reference sequence). The CDR3 totals 14 residues. CDR3 residues: CASRLDARTDTQYF. For the CDR3, the DNA is TGTGCCAGCAGACTCGACGCTAGGACAGATACGCAGTATTTT.

V is TRBV27 and J is TRBJ2-7; 12 positions match TRBD2. Germline trimming cut 4 bases from V and 0 bases from J; bases unmatched to any gene: 4. Per germline, CDR1 MNHEY and CDR2 SMNVEV (reference sequence). CDR3 size: 16 residues. The CDR3 protein is CASSSQGLAGSYEQYF. DNA for the CDR3: TGTGCCAGCAGTTCACAGGGACTAGCGGGCTCCTACGAGCAGTACTTC.

The chain couples TRBV5-1 to TRBJ2-3, with a possible D match to TRBD2 (5 bases). There are 14 residues in the CDR3. V was clipped by 4 bases and J by 4 bases, with 13 bases between them. Looked up from germline, CDR1 is SGHRS and CDR2 is YFSETQ. The chain's CDR3 is CASSPETLADTQYF. The CDR3 DNA reads as TGCGCCAGCAGCCCAGAGACACTAGCAGATACGCAGTATTTT.

Only a few counts were recorded for this clone. This chain connects TRBV11-3 to TRBJ2-7, with D tentatively TRBD1 (5 bases). Germline CDR1 and CDR2: SGHNT and YENEEA. The CDR3 covers 11 residues. The V and J ends lost 3 bases and 6 bases respectively, with 6 bases between them. As DNA, the CDR3 is TGTGCCAGCAGCTTCAGGGTCGAGCAGTACTTC. Its protein is CASSFRVEQYF.

The genes are TRBV5-1 and TRBJ1-1, with TRBD1 identical over 9 bases. From germline, CDR1 is SGHRS and CDR2 YFSETQ. CDR3 length: 15 residues. V gave up 1 base and J gave up 2 bases; unmatched junction bases: 3. The CDR3 sequence is CASSLYTGGNTEAFF. In nucleotides, the CDR3 is TGCGCCAGCAGCTTGTACACAGGGGGCAACACTGAAGCTTTCTTT.

This chain joins TRBV15 and TRBJ2-5; D is unclear. Trimming removed 6 bases at V and 2 bases at J, with 4 bases between. The CDR3 has 11 amino acids. Germline V CDR1 and CDR2: LNHNV, YYDKDF (reference sequence). Written as DNA, the CDR3 is TGTGCCACCAGGCGGCAAGAGACCCAGTACTTC. Protein sequence: CATRRQETQYF.

The sample holds a few counts of this clone. This chain connects TRBV6-5 to TRBJ2-2; TRBD2 matches at 7 bases. The CDR3 is 16 amino acids. Per the germline V gene, CDR1 is MNHEY and CDR2 is SVGAGI. Trimming removed 1 base from V and 1 base from J; junction bases left unmatched: 3. The CDR3 reads CASSYWASGNTGELFF. DNA of the CDR3: TGTGCCAGCAGTTACTGGGCTAGCGGGAACACCGGGGAGCTGTTTTTT.

This chain uses TRBV5-1 with TRBJ2-5, with 7 positions matching TRBD1. Per the germline V gene, CDR1 is SGHRS and CDR2 is YFSETQ. Losses at the gene ends were 7 bases for V and 1 base for J; bases not matched to a gene: 10. This CDR3 spans 15 amino acids. The CDR3 nucleotides read TGCGCCAGCCGCACTCACAGGGGCTTCCAAGAGACCCAGTACTTC. This gives the protein CASRTHRGFQETQYF.

The V call is TRBV9, the J call TRBJ1-1; TRBD1 might be the D (6 bases). The CDR3 has 14 residues. Germline V lookup: CDR1 SGDLS, CDR2 YYNGEE. Trimming took 2 bases from V and 4 from J, leaving 12 bases between them. The CDR3 DNA sequence: TGTGCCAGCAGCGTTTTAGGGGGTTCCACTGAAGCTTTCTTT. It translates to CASSVLGGSTEAFF. The whole variable domain, filled in from reference TRBV9 and TRBJ1-1, reads DSGVTQTPKHLITATGQRVTLRCSPRSGDLSVYWYQQSLDQGLQFLIQYYNGEERAKGNILERFSAQQFPDLHSELNLSSLELGDSALYFCASSVLGGSTEAFFGQGTRLTVV.

This chain uses TRBV10-2 with TRBJ2-5; D is unclear. CDR1 and CDR2 (germline): WSHSY, SAAADI. V gave up 3 bases and J gave up 1 base, with 6 bases separating them. The CDR3 spans 13 residues. CDR3 coding DNA: TGCGCCAGCAGTGATTGGCCCCAAGAGACCCAGTACTTC. This gives the protein CASSDWPQETQYF.

The chain couples TRBV28 to TRBJ1-4, with D tentatively TRBD1 (6 bases). Germline values: CDR1 MDHEN, CDR2 SYDVKM. The CDR3 consists of 14 residues. V was trimmed by 7 bases and J by 8 bases, leaving 17 bases between them. The CDR3, as DNA: TGTGCCAGCACCCAACGGGGACATCGGGAAAAACTGTTTTTT. Translated, it gives CASTQRGHREKLFF.

In its sample, this clone was seen once. The CDR3: CASSLGRGVSTDTQYF. Written as DNA, the CDR3 is TGTGCCAGCAGCTTGGGACGGGGAGTTAGCACAGATACGCAGTATTTT. The chain has TRBV5-4 and TRBJ2-3, with a possible D match to TRBD2 (5 bases). Germline V gene lookup returns CDR1 SGHNT and CDR2 YYREEE (reference sequence). V was shortened by 0 bases and J by 0 bases, with 11 bases between the two germline ends. This CDR3 spans 16 amino acids.

This clone was observed once. The chain couples TRBV6-5 to TRBJ2-1, with TRBD1 matching over 7 bases. In germline, CDR1 is MNHEY, CDR2 SVGAGI. The V and J ends lost 2 bases and 7 bases, in that order; junction bases with no gene match: 11. The CDR3 spans 16 residues. The CDR3: CASSYTGVGVVNEQFF. The CDR3 DNA reads as TGTGCCAGCAGTTACACAGGGGTGGGGGTGGTTAATGAGCAGTTCTTC.

J is TRBJ2-7 and V is TRBV27, with 9 positions matching TRBD1. Germline values: CDR1 MNHEY, CDR2 SMNVEV (reference sequence). V gave up 4 bases and J gave up 4 bases; unmatched junction bases: 2. There are 13 residues in the CDR3. The CDR3 spells CASSSGQGYEQYF. CDR3 sequence (DNA): TGTGCCAGCAGTTCGGGACAGGGTTACGAGCAGTACTTC.

The rearrangement joins TRBV27 to TRBJ2-7, with TRBD2 matching over 11 bases. Trimming removed 4 bases from V and 0 bases from J; junction bases left unmatched: 5. The CDR3 contains 16 residues. CDR1 and CDR2 (germline): MNHEY, SMNVEV (reference sequence). CDR3 DNA: TGTGCCAGCAGTTGGACTAGCGGGCTGTCCTCCTACGAGCAGTACTTC. Translating it yields CASSWTSGLSSYEQYF.

The chain combines TRBV11-3 with TRBJ2-1; 12 bases agree with TRBD1. J was trimmed by 7 bases and V by 3 bases; bases with no gene match: 10. Germline V gene sequence: CDR1 SGHNT, CDR2 YENEEA. The CDR3 has 17 residues. The CDR3 loop reads CASSFSPGQGASNEQFF. The CDR3 DNA reads as TGTGCCAGCAGCTTTTCCCCGGGACAGGGGGCTTCTAATGAGCAGTTCTTC. Looking up the rest from reference TRBV11-3 and TRBJ2-1 gives the full variable domain: EAGVVQSPRYKIIEKKQPVAFWCNPISGHNTLYWYLQNLGQGPELLIRYENEEAVDDSQLPKDRFSAERLKGVDSTLKIQPAELGDSAVYLCASSFSPGQGASNEQFFGPGTRLTVL.

This clone was counted once. This chain uses TRBV7-9 with TRBJ2-5; D gene ambiguous. CDR1 is SEHNR and CDR2 is FQNEAQ in the germline V gene (reference sequence). Trimming took off 5 bases at V and 2 bases at J, with 9 bases between the two ends. This CDR3 spans 13 amino acids. The CDR3 reads CASSAGMQETQYF. The CDR3 DNA reads as TGTGCCAGCAGCGCAGGAATGCAAGAGACCCAGTACTTC.

The chain uses TRBV7-8 and TRBJ2-1; TRBD2 aligns across 8 bases. Trimming removed 2 bases from V and 5 bases from J; junction bases left unmatched: 8. The germline V gene encodes CDR1 SGHVS and CDR2 FQNEAQ. CDR3 length: 16 residues. CDR3 nucleotides: TGTGCCAGCAGCTTATTGATAGCGGGGCCCGACAATGAGCAGTTCTTC. Translation: CASSLLIAGPDNEQFF. Looking up the rest from reference TRBV7-8 and TRBJ2-1 gives the full variable domain: GAGVSQSPRYKVAKRGQDVALRCDPISGHVSLFWYQQALGQGPEFLTYFQNEAQLDKSGLPSDRFFAERPEGSVSTLKIQRTQQEDSAVYLCASSLLIAGPDNEQFFGPGTRLTVL.

V gene TRBV9 combines with J gene TRBJ1-1; D gene ambiguous. The CDR3 has 13 amino acids. The germline CDR1 and CDR2 sequences are SGDLS and YYNGEE. The V and J ends lost 0 bases and 6 bases respectively, with 9 bases between them. The CDR3 DNA sequence: TGTGCCAGCAGCGTAGCTAATACGGCTGAAGCTTTCTTT. Translating gives CASSVANTAEAFF.

The chain joins TRBV5-6 to TRBJ2-7, with TRBD1 matching 9 bases. Germline CDR1 is SGHDT and CDR2 is YYEEEE. The V and J ends lost 1 base and 3 bases, in that order; junction bases with no gene match: 5. The CDR3 totals 15 residues. Here the CDR3 DNA reads TGTGCCAGCAGCTTGAGGGGGACAGGGAGCTACGAGCAGTACTTC. It specifies CASSLRGTGSYEQYF. Looking up the rest from reference TRBV5-6 and TRBJ2-7 gives the full variable domain: DAGVTQSPTHLIKTRGQQVTLRCSPKSGHDTVSWYQQALGQGPQFIFQYYEEEERQRGNFPDRFSGHQFPNYSSELNVNALLLGDSALYLCASSLRGTGSYEQYFGPGTRLTVT.

The chain uses TRBV19 and TRBJ1-4; TRBD1 matches 7 bases. The J segment lost 5 bases and the V segment lost 5 bases, leaving 8 bases of the junction unmatched. Looked up from germline, CDR1 is LNHDA and CDR2 is SQIVND (reference sequence). The CDR3 covers 15 residues. CDR3 coding DNA: TGTGCCAGTAGTCCTCAGGGGGAAGGGAATGAAAAACTGTTTTTT. Amino acids: CASSPQGEGNEKLFF.

The V and J genes are TRBV10-1 and TRBJ2-3, with D perhaps TRBD1 (6 bases). This CDR3 comprises 13 residues. The V gene's germline CDR1 is WNHNN and CDR2 SYGVQD (reference sequence). Between the trimmed V and J ends, which lost 2 bases and 8 bases, there was a span of 11 bases. CDR3 protein: CASSEDRLGTQYF. The DNA of the CDR3 is TGCGCCAGCAGTGAGGACAGGTTGGGTACGCAGTATTTT.

The J gene is TRBJ2-7, the V gene TRBV2; D call uncertain. In germline, CDR1 is SNHLY, CDR2 FYNNEI. Trimming took off 10 bases at V and 3 bases at J, with 19 bases between the two ends. The CDR3 consists of 14 residues. The CDR3 coding sequence is TGTGCCACCCACCGAGGCCCCTCGAACTACGAGCAGTACTTC. It encodes CATHRGPSNYEQYF.